This TCR beta chain was found in a study of T cells in tumors after PD-1 blockade. Study background: No patient had prior checkpoint blockade, systemic immunosuppression, or radiotherapy within 4 weeks. A subset received ongoing vismodegib 150 mg daily alongside anti-PD-1 therapy.

As to time point: first of two pre-therapy site-matched biopsies 2 to 3 months apart. The repertoire was sequenced with immunoSEQ multiplex PCR; TCRdb's copy has only in-frame clones and lacks some. This repertoire shows about 4,200 clones, 73% found once; its top ten account for 6% to 8.5%. The CDR3 spans 18 residues. V was clipped by 0 bases and J by 1 base, with 13 bases between them. Germline V gene data show CDR1 as SSHAT and CDR2 as FNYEAQ (reference sequence). The sequences come from tumor tissue, collected before anti-PD-1 treatment. The chain couples TRBV7-7 to TRBJ2-6; either TRBD1 or TRBD2 may supply D (6 bases each). The TCR was taken from a human donor with basal cell carcinoma. In DNA, the CDR3 is TGTGCCAGCAGCTTAGCCGGGGGCGAAGGGTCTGGGGCCAACGTCCTGACTTTC. This encodes CASSLAGGEGSGANVLTF.